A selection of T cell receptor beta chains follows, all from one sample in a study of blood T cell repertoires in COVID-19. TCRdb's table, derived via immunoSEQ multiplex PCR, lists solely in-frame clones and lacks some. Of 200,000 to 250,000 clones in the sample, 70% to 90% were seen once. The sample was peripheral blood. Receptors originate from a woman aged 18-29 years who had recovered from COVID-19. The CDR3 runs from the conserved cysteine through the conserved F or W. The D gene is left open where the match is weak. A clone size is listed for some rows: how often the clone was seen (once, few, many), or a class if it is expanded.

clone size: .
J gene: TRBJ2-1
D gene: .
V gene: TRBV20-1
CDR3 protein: CSGVSYNEQFF
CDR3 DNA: TGCAGCGGGGTGTCGTACAATGAGCAGTTCTTC

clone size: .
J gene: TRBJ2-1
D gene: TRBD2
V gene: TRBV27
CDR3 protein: CASSLTSPSSYNEQFF
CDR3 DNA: TGTGCCAGCAGTTTGACTAGCCCCAGCTCCTACAATGAGCAGTTCTTC

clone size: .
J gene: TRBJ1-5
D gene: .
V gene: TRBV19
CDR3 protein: CASSMRDHQPQHF
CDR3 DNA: TGTGCCAGTAGCATGCGGGACCATCAGCCCCAGCATTTT

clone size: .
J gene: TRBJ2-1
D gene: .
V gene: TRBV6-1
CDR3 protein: CASSEQGGSYNEQFF
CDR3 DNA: TGTGCCAGCAGTGAACAGGGGGGCTCCTACAATGAGCAGTTCTTC

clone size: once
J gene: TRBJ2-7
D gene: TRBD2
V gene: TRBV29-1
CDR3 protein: CSVEGGTHYEQYF
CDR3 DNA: TGCAGCGTTGAGGGGGGGACCCACTACGAGCAGTACTTC

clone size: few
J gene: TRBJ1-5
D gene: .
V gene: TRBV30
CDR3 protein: CAWNGQSNQPQHF
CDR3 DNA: TGTGCCTGGAACGGACAGAGCAATCAGCCCCAGCATTTT

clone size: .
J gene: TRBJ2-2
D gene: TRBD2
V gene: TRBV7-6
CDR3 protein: CASSLVLHGRADTGELFF
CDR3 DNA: TGTGCCAGCAGCTTAGTTCTTCACGGGAGGGCTGATACCGGGGAGCTGTTTTTT

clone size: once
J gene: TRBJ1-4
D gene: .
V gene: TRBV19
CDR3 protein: CASSIEGTATNEKLFF
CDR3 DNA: TGTGCCAGTAGTATTGAGGGGACTGCAACTAATGAAAAACTGTTTTTT

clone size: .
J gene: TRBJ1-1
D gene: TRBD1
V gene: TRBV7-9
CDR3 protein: CASSPRQGRNTEAFF
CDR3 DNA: TGTGCCAGCAGCCCCCGACAGGGGAGAAACACTGAAGCTTTCTTT

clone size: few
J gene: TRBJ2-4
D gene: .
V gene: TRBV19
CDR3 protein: CASSTLTVEAKNIQYF
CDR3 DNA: TGTGCCAGTAGTACGCTGACAGTCGAAGCCAAAAACATTCAGTACTTC

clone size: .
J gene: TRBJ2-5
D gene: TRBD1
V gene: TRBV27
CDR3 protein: CASRKITGGETQYF
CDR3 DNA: TGTGCCAGCAGAAAAATAACAGGGGGCGAGACCCAGTACTTC

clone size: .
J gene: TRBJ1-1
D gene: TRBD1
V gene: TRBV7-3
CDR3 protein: CASSLIGQGENTEAFF
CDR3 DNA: TGTGCCAGCAGCTTAATAGGACAGGGGGAGAACACTGAAGCTTTCTTT

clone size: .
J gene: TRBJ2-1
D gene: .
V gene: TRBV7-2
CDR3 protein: CASSFRGEQFF
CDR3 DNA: TGTGCCAGCAGCTTTAGGGGGGAGCAGTTCTTC

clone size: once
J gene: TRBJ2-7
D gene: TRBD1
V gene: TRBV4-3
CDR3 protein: CASSQGPARDRGFTYEQYF
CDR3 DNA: TGCGCCAGCAGCCAAGGCCCAGCTAGGGACAGGGGATTTACCTACGAGCAGTACTTC

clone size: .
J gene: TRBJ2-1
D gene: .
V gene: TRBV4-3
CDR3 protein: CASSQFLEDEQFF
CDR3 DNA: TGCGCCAGCAGCCAATTTCTCGAGGATGAGCAGTTCTTC

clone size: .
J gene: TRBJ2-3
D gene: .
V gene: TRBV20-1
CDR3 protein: CSGGYWDTQYF
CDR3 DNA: TGCAGTGGAGGCTACTGGGATACGCAGTATTTT

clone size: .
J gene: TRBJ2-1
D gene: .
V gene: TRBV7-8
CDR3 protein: CASSLRGPSYNEQFF
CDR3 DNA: TGTGCCAGCAGCTTAAGAGGGCCTTCCTACAATGAGCAGTTCTTC

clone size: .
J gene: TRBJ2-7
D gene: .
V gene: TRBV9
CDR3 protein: CASSAGGSSYEQYF
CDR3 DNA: TGTGCCAGCAGCGCTGGGGGCAGCTCCTACGAGCAGTACTTC

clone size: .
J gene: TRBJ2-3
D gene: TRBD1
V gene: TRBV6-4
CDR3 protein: CASSDSDRASDTQYF
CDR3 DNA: TGTGCCAGCAGTGACTCGGACAGGGCATCAGATACGCAGTATTTT

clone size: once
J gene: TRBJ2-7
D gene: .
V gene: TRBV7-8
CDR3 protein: CASSLEAGYYEQYF
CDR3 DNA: TGTGCCAGCAGCTTAGAGGCAGGGTACTACGAGCAGTACTTC

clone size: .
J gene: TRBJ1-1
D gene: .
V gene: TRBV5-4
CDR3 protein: CASSLQRSTEAFF
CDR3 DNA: TGTGCCAGCAGCTTGCAAAGGAGCACTGAAGCTTTCTTT

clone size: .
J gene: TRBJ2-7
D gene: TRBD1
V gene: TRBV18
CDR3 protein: CATNRDSNYEQYF
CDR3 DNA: TGTGCCACGAACCGGGACAGCAACTACGAGCAGTACTTC

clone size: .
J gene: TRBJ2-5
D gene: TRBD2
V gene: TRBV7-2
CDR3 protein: CASKGTSSETQYF
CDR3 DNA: TGTGCCTCCAAGGGGACTAGTAGTGAGACCCAGTACTTC

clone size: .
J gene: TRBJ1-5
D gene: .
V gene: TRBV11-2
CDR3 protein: CASSQWAGGNQPQHF
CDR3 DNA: TGTGCCAGCAGCCAATGGGCGGGTGGGAATCAGCCCCAGCATTTT

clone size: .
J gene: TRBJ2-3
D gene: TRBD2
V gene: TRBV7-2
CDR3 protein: CASSPISGRGTDTQYF
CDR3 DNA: TGTGCCAGCAGCCCGATCAGCGGGAGGGGCACAGATACGCAGTATTTT

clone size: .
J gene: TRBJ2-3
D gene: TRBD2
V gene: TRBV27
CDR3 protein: CASSLIPQGLAGGTDTQYF
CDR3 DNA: TGTGCCAGCAGTTTAATCCCCCAGGGACTAGCGGGAGGCACAGATACGCAGTATTTT

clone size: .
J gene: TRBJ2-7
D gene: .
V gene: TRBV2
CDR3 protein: CASRSGPTYYEQYF
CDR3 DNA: TGTGCCAGCAGGAGCGGGCCTACCTACTACGAGCAGTACTTC

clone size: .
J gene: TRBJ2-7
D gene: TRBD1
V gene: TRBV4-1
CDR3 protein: CASSQGTGTVSYEQYF
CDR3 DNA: TGCGCCAGCAGCCAAGGAACCGGGACAGTCTCCTACGAGCAGTACTTC

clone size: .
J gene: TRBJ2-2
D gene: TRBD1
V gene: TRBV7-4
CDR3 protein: CASSTRTGVGDTGELFF
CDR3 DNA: TGTGCCAGCAGCACGAGAACAGGGGTAGGTGACACCGGGGAGCTGTTTTTT

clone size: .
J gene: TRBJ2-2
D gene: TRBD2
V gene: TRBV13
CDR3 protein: CASTLLGALATGELFF
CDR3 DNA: TGTGCCAGCACCCTGCTTGGGGCACTAGCGACCGGGGAGCTGTTTTTT

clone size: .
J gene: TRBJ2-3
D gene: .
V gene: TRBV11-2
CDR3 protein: CASSPTGTLTDTQYF
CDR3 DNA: TGTGCCAGCAGCCCGACCGGGACTCTCACAGATACGCAGTATTTT

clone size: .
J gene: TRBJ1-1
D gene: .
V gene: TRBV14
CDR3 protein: CASSQFSGPAATEAFF
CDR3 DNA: TGTGCCAGCAGCCAATTTTCCGGGCCAGCGGCCACTGAAGCTTTCTTT

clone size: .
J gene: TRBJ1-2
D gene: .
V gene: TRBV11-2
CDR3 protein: CASSLGQSYGYTF
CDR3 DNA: TGTGCCAGCAGCTTAGGACAGTCCTATGGCTACACCTTC

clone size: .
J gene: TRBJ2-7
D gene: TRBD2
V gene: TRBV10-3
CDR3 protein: CAISATSGRISYEQYF
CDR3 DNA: TGTGCCATCAGTGCGACTAGCGGGAGGATCTCCTACGAGCAGTACTTC

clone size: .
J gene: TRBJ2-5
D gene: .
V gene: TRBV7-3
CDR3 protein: CASSSTGTLETQYF
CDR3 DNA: TGTGCCAGCAGCTCCACCGGGACTTTAGAGACCCAGTACTTC

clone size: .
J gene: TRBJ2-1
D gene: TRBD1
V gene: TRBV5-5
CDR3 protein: CASSWGDRSLYNEQFF
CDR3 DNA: TGTGCCAGCAGCTGGGGGGACAGGTCCCTCTACAATGAGCAGTTCTTC

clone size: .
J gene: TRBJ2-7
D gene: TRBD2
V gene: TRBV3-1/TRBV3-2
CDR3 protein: CASSPNWLAGAYEQYF
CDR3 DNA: TGTGCCAGCAGCCCCAACTGGCTAGCGGGGGCCTACGAGCAGTACTTC

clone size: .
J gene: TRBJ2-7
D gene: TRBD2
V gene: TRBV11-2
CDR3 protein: CASSLRLGLAGSYEQYF
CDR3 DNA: TGTGCCAGCAGCTTGAGGCTCGGACTAGCGGGATCCTACGAGCAGTACTTC

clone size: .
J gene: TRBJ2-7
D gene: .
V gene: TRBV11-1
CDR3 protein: CASSLGLVGEQYF
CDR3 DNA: TGTGCCAGCAGCTTAGGACTAGTGGGGGAGCAGTACTTC

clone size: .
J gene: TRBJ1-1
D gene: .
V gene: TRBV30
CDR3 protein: CAWSVWGGYLPGGTEAFF
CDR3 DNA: TGTGCCTGGAGTGTATGGGGAGGGTACCTACCCGGTGGCACTGAAGCTTTCTTT

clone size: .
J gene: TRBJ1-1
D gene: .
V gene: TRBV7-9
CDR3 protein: CASSLGSTEAFF
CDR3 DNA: TGTGCCAGCAGCTTAGGCAGCACTGAAGCTTTCTTT

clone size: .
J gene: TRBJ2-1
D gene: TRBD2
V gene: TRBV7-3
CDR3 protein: CASSSHLAGITSEQFF
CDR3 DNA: TGTGCCAGCAGCTCCCACCTAGCGGGGATTACAAGTGAGCAGTTCTTC

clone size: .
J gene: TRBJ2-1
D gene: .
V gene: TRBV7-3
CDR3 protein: CASSNSGHNEQFF
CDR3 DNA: TGTGCCAGCAGCAACAGCGGACACAATGAGCAGTTCTTC

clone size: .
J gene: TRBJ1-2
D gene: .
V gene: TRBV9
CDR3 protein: CASSVGQGSNYGYTF
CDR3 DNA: TGTGCCAGCAGCGTAGGCCAGGGGTCTAACTATGGCTACACCTTC

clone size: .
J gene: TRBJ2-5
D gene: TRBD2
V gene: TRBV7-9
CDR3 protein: CASSLSSGRAGETQYF
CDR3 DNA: TGTGCCAGCAGCTTAAGTAGCGGGAGGGCCGGGGAGACCCAGTACTTC

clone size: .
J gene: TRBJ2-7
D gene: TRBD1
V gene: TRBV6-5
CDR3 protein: CASRPGTGDLGEQYF
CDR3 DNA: TGTGCCAGCAGACCCGGGACAGGAGATCTAGGTGAGCAGTACTTC